The 6 T cell receptor beta chains below come from one sample, sequenced in a study of radiation and T cells in renal cell carcinoma. As for time point: blood 2 weeks post-SBRT. Treatment specified: 15 Gy SBRT to primary tumor, nephrectomy 4 weeks later. Generated by immunoSEQ multiplex PCR, the TCRdb table keeps only in-frame clones and is missing some. The sample shows more than 95,000 clones, around 85% of them seen only once. The sequences come from blood, collected from a patient whose treatment included radiotherapy and nephrectomy. The receptors stem from a middle-aged man with renal cell carcinoma.

The chain has TRBV6-1 and TRBJ1-4; TRBD1 agrees at 8 bases. The J segment lost 12 bases and the V segment lost 2 bases, leaving 5 bases of the junction unmatched. Germline V gives CDR1 MNHNS, CDR2 SASEGT. This CDR3 is built from 13 residues. The CDR3 loop reads CASSEQGAMELFF. The CDR3 region has the DNA TGTGCCAGCAGTGAACAGGGGGCTATGGAACTGTTTTTT.

This rearrangement joins TRBV11-3 to TRBJ2-7, with D tentatively TRBD1 or TRBD2 (5 bases each). This CDR3 has 15 residues. V lost 1 base and J 4 bases, leaving 14 bases between the germline ends. Germline CDR1 SGHNT, CDR2 YENEEA. The CDR3 nucleotides are TGTGCCAGCAGCTTAGGAGCGGTGGGGGTTTACGAGCAGTACTTC. It translates to CASSLGAVGVYEQYF.

V gene TRBV23-1 combines with J gene TRBJ2-1; 8 positions match TRBD1. TRBV23-1 is reported as an ORF; its role is uncertain. Trimming removed 4 bases from V and 2 bases from J; junction bases left unmatched: 7. The CDR3 is 16 residues long. This CDR3 is CASSPLSGQAYNEQFF. In nucleotides, the CDR3 is TGCGCCAGCAGTCCGCTGTCGGGACAGGCCTACAATGAGCAGTTCTTC.

This clone was detected only a few times. The rearrangement uses TRBV29-1 and TRBJ1-1; possible D gene TRBD1, 6 bases. Germline CDR1 SQVTM, CDR2 ANQGSEA. Trimming took 7 bases from V and 3 from J, leaving 9 bases between them. This CDR3 has 11 amino acids. Here the CDR3 DNA reads TGCAGCGCGGGGGCGGACACTGAAGCTTTCTTT. Amino acids: CSAGADTEAFF.

This sequence joins TRBV10-1 and TRBJ1-1; D uncertain. Trimming cost V 3 bases and J 4 bases, with 9 bases left between them. CDR3 length equals 13 residues. Germline CDR1 reads WNHNN; CDR2 reads SYGVQD (reference sequence). The CDR3 DNA is TGCGCCAGCAGTGAAGATATCGGCACTGAAGCTTTCTTT. Translated: CASSEDIGTEAFF.

The V and J genes are TRBV5-1 and TRBJ2-2; 7 nucleotides match TRBD2. Germline values: CDR1 SGHRS, CDR2 YFSETQ. V was pared by 5 bases and J by 2 bases, with 6 bases of the junction left unmatched. This CDR3 has 15 residues. CDR3 loop: CASRSAGDNTGELFF. For the CDR3, the DNA is TGCGCCAGCAGATCGGCGGGGGACAACACCGGGGAGCTGTTTTTT.